This T cell receptor (beta chain) derives from a study of T cell responses to AZD1222 COVID-19 vaccine. Study conclusions and caveats: The repertoires were collected only after the peak T cell response.

The germline gives CDR1 SGHRS, CDR2 YFSETQ. The V gene end was trimmed by 6 bases and the J gene end by 4 bases; junction bases not matched to a gene: 8. The length of the CDR3 is 15 residues. Sequenced by immunoSEQ multiplex PCR; TCRdb stores in-frame clones only, minus some. The profile shows about 82,000 clones, about 87% of them singletons. On this clone: No antigen is known for it.

This chain connects TRBV5-1 to TRBJ2-3; the match to TRBD2 covers 10 bases. The sample was peripheral blood, taken on day 0 of AZD1222 vaccination. This TCR was sampled from an adult in good health. CDR3 DNA sequence: TGCGCCAGCACCCTAGCGGGGGTTGAAGCAGATACGCAGTATTTT. Amino acids: CASTLAGVEADTQYF.